The 16 T cell receptor beta chains listed next were all sequenced from one sample in a study of human T cells and chemical hapten exposure. Noted time point: patch test 3, about 24 weeks after DPC sensitization. Stated treatment: therapeutic diphenylcyclopropenone sensitization with weekly scalp DPC. In TCRdb, the RACE reads were re-called with MiXCR into one record per CDR3 protein. The repertoire consists of roughly 50,000 distinct CDR3 sequences, with approximately 9.9% occurring once and the leading ten covering about 15%. The sequenced sample was whole blood, obtained in connection with sensitization to the hapten diphenylcyclopropenone (DPC). These TCRs come from a middle-aged woman with alopecia areata. Some clones in this sample may be carry-over from other donors' samples.

This clonotype was seen many times. The chain is built from TRBV28 and TRBJ2-1, with D tentatively TRBD1 (6 bases). The CDR3 runs 14 residues. The V end was cut by 5 bases, the J end by 0 bases, with 8 bases between. In germline, CDR1 is MDHEN, CDR2 SYDVKM. The CDR3 protein is CASSMDSSYNEQFF. The CDR3 DNA is TGTGCCAGCAGTATGGACAGCTCCTACAATGAGCAGTTCTTC.

A few counts support this clonotype. The chain links TRBV20-1 to TRBJ2-2; 8 bases fit TRBD1. The CDR3 extends over 14 amino acids. Losses at the gene ends were 2 bases for V and 8 bases for J; bases not matched to a gene: 7. Germline lookup yields CDR1 DFQATT and CDR2 SNEGSKA (reference sequence). The CDR3 DNA reads TGCAGTGCTAGACACGGGACAGGCCGAGGGGAGCTGTTTTTT. It codes for CSARHGTGRGELFF.

The V gene is TRBV4-1, the J gene TRBJ1-1; D is ambiguous. The germline V gene encodes CDR1 MGHRA and CDR2 YSYEKL. V dropped 1 base and J dropped 7 bases, with 10 bases sitting between them. The CDR3 extends over 13 amino acids. The DNA of the CDR3 is TGCGCCAGCAGCCAAGTCCCCCCGAATGAAGCTTTCTTT. Protein: CASSQVPPNEAFF.

This clonotype has at least ten counts. The V gene is TRBV7-6, the J gene TRBJ2-7; D unclear. The germline CDR1 and CDR2 sequences are SGHVS and FNYEAQ. The CDR3 has 12 residues. The germline V and J ends were trimmed by 3 bases and 3 bases, with 6 bases remaining between them. CDR3 loop: CASSFNRYEQYF. DNA of the CDR3: TGTGCCAGCAGCTTCAACCGCTACGAGCAGTACTTC.

This clonotype was detected a few times. The chain employs TRBV30 and TRBJ1-2, with D hard to call. V was pared by 4 bases and J by 14 bases, with 17 bases between. CDR1 GTSNPN and CDR2 SVGIG come from the germline V gene (reference sequence). This CDR3 comprises 11 residues. CDR3 sequence reads: CAWKKSGHKTF. As DNA, the CDR3 is TGTGCCTGGAAGAAATCCGGCCATAAGACCTTC.

This clonotype was counted ten times or more. The chain has TRBV7-6 and TRBJ2-1, with D hard to call. The ends were cut back, 2 bases at V and 4 bases at J, with 12 bases in the middle. The CDR3 covers 15 residues. Per the germline V gene, CDR1 is SGHVS and CDR2 is FNYEAQ. The CDR3 spells CASSLTSSEYNEQFF. The CDR3 bases are TGTGCCAGCAGCTTAACATCATCCGAATACAATGAGCAGTTCTTC.

This clonotype was seen at least ten times. The V call is TRBV6-2 or TRBV6-3, the J call TRBJ1-2; the D gene is possibly TRBD1 (5 bases). Trimming left V 6 bases short and J 1 base short, with 15 bases between. The CDR3 is 15 residues long. CDR1 and CDR2 (germline): MNHEY, SVGEGT. CDR3 DNA: TGTGCCAGCAGAGTCCGGGACGGAATTAACTATGGCTACACCTTC. Translation: CASRVRDGINYGYTF.

This clonotype turned up a few times. The chain recombines TRBV20-1 with TRBJ1-5; maybe TRBD1 (6 bases). The CDR3 is made up of 17 amino acids. Germline V CDR1 and CDR2: DFQATT, SNEGSKA (reference sequence). V lost 4 bases, J lost 3 bases, and 22 bases lay in between. In DNA form, the CDR3 reads TGCAGTGCTATGGGACCCGGGACACCGAGGCTCAATCAGCCCCAGCATTTT. Its protein product is CSAMGPGTPRLNQPQHF.

The chain carries TRBV4-1 and TRBJ2-5; D could derive from TRBD1 or TRBD2 (5 bases each). Looked up from germline, CDR1 is MGHRA and CDR2 is YSYEKL. Between the trimmed V and J ends, which lost 1 base and 3 bases, there was a span of 9 bases. CDR3 length equals 14 residues. CDR3: CASSQAGREETQYF. The CDR3 DNA sequence: TGCGCCAGCAGCCAAGCGGGGCGGGAAGAGACCCAGTACTTC.

This clonotype was detected ten times or more. The CDR3 sequence is CSARTYRGSNQPQHF. The CDR3 bases are TGCAGTGCTAGGACCTACAGGGGTAGCAATCAGCCCCAGCATTTT. V is TRBV20-1 and J is TRBJ1-5, with 7 bases that match TRBD1. The CDR3 contains 15 residues. The V gene's germline CDR1 is DFQATT and CDR2 SNEGSKA (reference sequence). Trimming removed 3 bases from V and 0 bases from J; junction bases left unmatched: 5.

This clonotype was found a few times. This chain connects TRBV4-1 to TRBJ2-7; 7 bases line up with TRBD1. Germline V gene data show CDR1 as MGHRA and CDR2 as YSYEKL. Germline trimming cut 0 bases from V and 0 bases from J; bases unmatched to any gene: 2. This CDR3 comprises 15 residues. CDR3 sequence: CASSQEGQTSYEQYF. The CDR3 nucleotides are TGCGCCAGCAGCCAAGAGGGACAGACCTCCTACGAGCAGTACTTC.

This clonotype has a count of ten or more. V gene TRBV7-2 combines with J gene TRBJ2-3; D may correspond to TRBD1 or TRBD2 (6 bases each). This CDR3 is 15 amino acids long. Germline-derived CDR1 and CDR2 are SGHTA and FQGNSA. With 5 bases removed from V and 3 bases from J, the gap between germline ends came to 15 bases. The CDR3 loop reads CASSPAGHPTDTQYF. CDR3 sequence (DNA): TGTGCCAGCAGCCCCGCGGGACACCCTACAGATACGCAGTATTTT. The full variable domain, in which reference TRBV7-2 and TRBJ2-3 provide the parts outside the CDR3, is GAGVSQSPSNKVTEKGKDVELRCDPISGHTALYWYRQSLGQGLEFLIYFQGNSAPDKSGLPSDRFSAERTGGSVSTLTIQRTQQEDSAVYLCASSPAGHPTDTQYFGPGTRLTVL.

The rearrangement uses TRBV30 and TRBJ2-3; 7 nucleotides match TRBD2. Losses at the gene ends were 7 bases for V and 2 bases for J; bases not matched to a gene: 9. Germline lookup yields CDR1 GTSNPN and CDR2 SVGIG (reference sequence). The CDR3 extends over 14 amino acids. The CDR3 is CAFSLGGDTDTQYF. CDR3 DNA sequence: TGTGCCTTCTCTTTGGGGGGGGACACAGATACGCAGTATTTT.

Ten or more counts support this clonotype. The chain is built from TRBV7-9 and TRBJ1-5, with D unresolved. V lost 3 bases to trimming and J lost 0 bases, with 6 bases between them. Per the germline V gene, CDR1 is SEHNR and CDR2 is FQNEAQ (reference sequence). The CDR3 consists of 14 residues. Here the CDR3 reads CASSFGSSNQPQHF. DNA of the CDR3: TGTGCCAGCAGCTTCGGGAGTAGCAATCAGCCCCAGCATTTT.

V usage is TRBV7-8 and J usage is TRBJ2-3, with 12 positions matching TRBD2. Trimming removed 3 bases from V and 13 bases from J; junction bases left unmatched: 5. CDR1 is SGHVS, CDR2 FQNEAQ, per germline. The CDR3 has 13 amino acids. CDR3 amino acids: CASSFELAGGKYF. The CDR3 DNA is TGTGCCAGCAGCTTCGAACTAGCGGGGGGAAAGTATTTT.

This clonotype was counted many times. This chain connects TRBV6-6 to TRBJ2-1; perhaps TRBD2 as D (5 bases). The CDR3 totals 14 residues. Trimming cost V 0 bases and J 3 bases, with 6 bases left between them. Germline loops: CDR1 MNHNY, CDR2 SVGAGI (reference sequence). CDR3 nucleotides: TGTGCCAGCAGTTACTCGAGGGACTACAATGAGCAGTTCTTC. Translated, it gives CASSYSRDYNEQFF.